This TCR beta chain derives from a study of PD-1 blockade in classical Hodgkin lymphoma (dated by TCRdb to the early 2020s). As for the study more broadly: Nivolumab dosing was 3 mg/kg intravenously every 2 weeks, continuing until either disease progression or unacceptable toxicity. The study used CyTOF and TCR beta sequencing to define a peripheral blood immune signature of response to PD-1 blockade in classical Hodgkin lymphoma.

The Qiagen DNeasy kit was used to extract genomic DNA both from unsorted PBMCs and from the negatively selected CD4+ and CD8+ fractions. Using primers that anneal to V and J segments, immunoSEQ multiplex PCR amplified the TCR beta CDR3 regions. A synthetic immune receptor repertoire was used to minimize amplification bias, and remaining bias was computationally removed after sequencing. Per the authors' processing: Repertoire diversity was quantified as the Shannon entropy index using custom Python scripts. Unsorted, CD4+ and CD8+ repertoires were analyzed separately, except in combined analyses where CD4+ and CD8+ sequences were merged in silico. A clone counted as expanded when the clone's frequency after treatment rose at least 2-fold relative to C1D1, and clones undetected at baseline were given a pseudocount of 0.5. Singleton clones were defined as clones with 0 or 1 copy at C1D1, and non-singleton clones were defined as clones with 2 or more copies. Clones expanded in unsorted samples were labelled as CD4+, CD8+ or unknown by matching protein sequences in sorted samples from the same patient. Diversity changes from C1D1 to C4D1 were tested in paired samples using Wilcoxon tests. The source is immuneACCESS, and TCRdb retained only in-frame sequences with V and J called. Part of the clones is not carried over; for the studies checked, unresolved V genes explain less than half of this, and the remainder is unexplained. V, J and clone size reflect that table, while D and trimming were determined from the DNA. This sample is represented by just under 45,000 clones; roughly 78% of them were singletons. Jointly, the top ten make up approximately 3% of the sample.

The study at large found these results: Baseline TCR diversity was reported as lower in newly diagnosed patients than in healthy donors, and lower still in relapsed/refractory patients. Lower diversity was seen in patients whose nivolumab began less than 1 year after ASCT, and these patients were left out of later analyses so that immune reconstitution would not confound the results. Only a single clinical trial cohort was studied, and what caused the repertoire differences, possibly disease activity or prior therapy, remained undefined. Among trial patients, those achieving complete response had baseline diversity similar to that of newly diagnosed patients, while diversity was significantly lower in partial responders and progressors. A significant rise by C4D1 was seen in CD4+ but not CD8+ TCR diversity (p=0.0027 vs p=0.16), with the rise being most apparent in complete responders (p=0.02).

Note on this clone: Its antigen remains unidentified. No quality values exist for individual bases; no much larger clone is one base distant.

Reading the label with the study, this specimen's time point is: cycle 2 day 1 (C2D1) of nivolumab. Every trial patient had relapsed following autologous stem cell transplantation, and prior brentuximab vedotin exposure was what differed among cohorts A, B and C. A total of more than 55 patients with relapsed/refractory classical Hodgkin lymphoma made up the trial cohort, and each patient's best overall response was complete response, partial response or progressive disease. Trial patients were treated with single-agent nivolumab in the multi-cohort phase II CheckMate 205 trial. An independent review committee assessed best overall response using the 2007 International Working Group response criteria. Trial PBMCs were obtained immediately prior to nivolumab initiation (C1D1) and on therapy at cycle 2 day 1 and cycle 4 day 1. Peripheral blood was collected in 8 mL Vacutainer Cell Preparation Tubes, from which PBMCs were isolated by centrifugation and then cryopreserved.

The TCR was taken from a human donor with classical Hodgkin lymphoma. Sequencing used peripheral blood mononuclear cells (PBMCs), obtained before the second cycle of nivolumab.

DNA sequence: TGTGCCAGCAGTGATCTTGACTGGAAGTTGGGCCCCGAAAAACTGTTTTTT. This encodes CASSDLDWKLGPEKLFF. In this chain, TRBV6-4 is recombined with TRBJ1-4; no D segment can be confidently identified. CDR3 length: 17 amino acids, cysteine to phenylalanine. Kept here is only the CDR3 DNA, which spans 51 bases and is read in frame from base 1. The germline V gene specifies MRHNA as CDR1 and SNTAGT as CDR2. V sheds 3 bases and J sheds 8 bases, leaving 22 bases between their ends.